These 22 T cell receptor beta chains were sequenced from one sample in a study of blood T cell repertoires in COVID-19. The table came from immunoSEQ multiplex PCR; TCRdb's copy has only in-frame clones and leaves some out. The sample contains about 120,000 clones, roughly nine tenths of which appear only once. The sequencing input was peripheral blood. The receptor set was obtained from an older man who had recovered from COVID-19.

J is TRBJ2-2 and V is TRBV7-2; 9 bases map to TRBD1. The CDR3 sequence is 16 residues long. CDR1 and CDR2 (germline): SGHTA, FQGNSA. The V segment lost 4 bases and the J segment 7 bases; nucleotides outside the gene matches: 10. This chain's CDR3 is CASSSRDRGSGGELFF. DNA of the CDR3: TGTGCCAGCAGCTCCCGAGACAGGGGGTCGGGCGGGGAGCTGTTTTTT.

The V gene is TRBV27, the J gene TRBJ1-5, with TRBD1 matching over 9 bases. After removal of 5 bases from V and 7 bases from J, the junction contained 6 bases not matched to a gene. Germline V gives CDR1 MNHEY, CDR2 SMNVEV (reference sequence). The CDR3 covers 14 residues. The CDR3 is CASSKTGGWQPQHF. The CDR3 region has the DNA TGTGCCAGCAGTAAAACAGGGGGCTGGCAGCCCCAGCATTTT.

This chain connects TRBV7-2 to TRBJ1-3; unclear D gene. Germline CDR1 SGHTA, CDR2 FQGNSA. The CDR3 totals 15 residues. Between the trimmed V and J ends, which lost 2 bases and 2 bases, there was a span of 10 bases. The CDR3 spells CASSLSAGTGNTIYF. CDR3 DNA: TGTGCCAGCAGCTTATCGGCGGGAACTGGAAACACCATATATTTT.

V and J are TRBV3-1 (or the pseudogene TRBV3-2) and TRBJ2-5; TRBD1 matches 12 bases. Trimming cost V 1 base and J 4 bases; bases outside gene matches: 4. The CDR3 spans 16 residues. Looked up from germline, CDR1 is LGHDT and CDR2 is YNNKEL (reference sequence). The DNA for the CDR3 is TGTGCCAGCAGCCAAGGCTGGGACAGGGGGCCAGAGACCCAGTACTTC. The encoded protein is CASSQGWDRGPETQYF.

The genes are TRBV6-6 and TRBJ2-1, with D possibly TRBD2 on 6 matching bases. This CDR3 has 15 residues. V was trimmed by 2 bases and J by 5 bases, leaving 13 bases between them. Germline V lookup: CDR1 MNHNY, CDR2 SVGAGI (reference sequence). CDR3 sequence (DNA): TGTGCCAGCAGTTACCCAGCGGGCTCAGACAATGAGCAGTTCTTC. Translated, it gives CASSYPAGSDNEQFF.

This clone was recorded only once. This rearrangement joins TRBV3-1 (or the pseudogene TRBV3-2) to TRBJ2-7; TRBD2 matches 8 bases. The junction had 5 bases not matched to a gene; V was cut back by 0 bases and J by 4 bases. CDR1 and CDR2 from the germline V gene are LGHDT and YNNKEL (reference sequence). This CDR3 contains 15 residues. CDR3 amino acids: CASSQDPGREYEQYF. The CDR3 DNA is TGTGCCAGCAGCCAAGACCCCGGGAGGGAATACGAGCAGTACTTC.

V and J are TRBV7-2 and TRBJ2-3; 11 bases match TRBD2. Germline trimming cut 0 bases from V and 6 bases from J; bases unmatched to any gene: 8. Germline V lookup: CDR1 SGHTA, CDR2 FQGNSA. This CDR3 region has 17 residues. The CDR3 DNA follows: TGTGCCAGCAGCTTAGCCGATCCGACTAGCGGGACGGATACGCAGTATTTT. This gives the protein CASSLADPTSGTDTQYF.

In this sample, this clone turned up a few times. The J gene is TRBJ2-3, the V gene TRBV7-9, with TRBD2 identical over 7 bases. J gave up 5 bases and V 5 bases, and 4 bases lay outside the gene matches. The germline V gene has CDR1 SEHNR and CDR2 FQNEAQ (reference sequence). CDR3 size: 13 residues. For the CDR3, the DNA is TGTGCCAGCAGCGCGGGAGTAGTAGATACGCAGTATTTT. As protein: CASSAGVVDTQYF. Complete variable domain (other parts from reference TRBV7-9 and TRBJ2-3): DTGVSQNPRHKITKRGQNVTFRCDPISEHNRLYWYRQTLGQGPEFLTYFQNEAQLEKSRLLSDRFSAERPKGSFSTLEIQRTEQGDSAMYLCASSAGVVDTQYFGPGTRLTVL.

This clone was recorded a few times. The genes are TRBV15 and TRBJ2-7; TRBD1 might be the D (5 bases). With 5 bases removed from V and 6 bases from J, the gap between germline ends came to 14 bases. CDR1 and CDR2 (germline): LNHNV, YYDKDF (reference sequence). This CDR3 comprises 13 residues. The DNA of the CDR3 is TGTGCCACCAGCGTAGCCCAGGGAAGCGAGCAGTACTTC. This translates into CATSVAQGSEQYF.

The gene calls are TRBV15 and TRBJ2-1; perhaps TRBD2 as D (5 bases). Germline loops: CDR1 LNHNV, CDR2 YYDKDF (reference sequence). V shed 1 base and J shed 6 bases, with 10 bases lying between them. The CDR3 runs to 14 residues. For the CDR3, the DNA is TGTGCCACCAGCAGAGGCGGAGGAAGCAATGAGCAGTTCTTC. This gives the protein CATSRGGGSNEQFF.

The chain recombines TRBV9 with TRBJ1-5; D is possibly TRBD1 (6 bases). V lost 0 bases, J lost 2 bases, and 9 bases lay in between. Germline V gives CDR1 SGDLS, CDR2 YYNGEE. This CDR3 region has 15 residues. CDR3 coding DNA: TGTGCCAGCAGCGTAGCCAGGGGAGGCAATCAGCCCCAGCATTTT. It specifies CASSVARGGNQPQHF. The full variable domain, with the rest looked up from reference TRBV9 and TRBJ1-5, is DSGVTQTPKHLITATGQRVTLRCSPRSGDLSVYWYQQSLDQGLQFLIQYYNGEERAKGNILERFSAQQFPDLHSELNLSSLELGDSALYFCASSVARGGNQPQHFGDGTRLSIL.

The CDR3 nucleotides are TGCGCCAGCAGCCTAGGGACAGGTCGGGATGGCTACACCTTC. Its translation: CASSLGTGRDGYTF. The rearrangement joins TRBV5-1 to TRBJ1-2; TRBD1 matches 8 bases. CDR1 is SGHRS, CDR2 YFSETQ, per germline. V shed 4 bases, J shed 6 bases, and the junction held 8 bases outside the gene matches. This CDR3 comprises 14 residues.

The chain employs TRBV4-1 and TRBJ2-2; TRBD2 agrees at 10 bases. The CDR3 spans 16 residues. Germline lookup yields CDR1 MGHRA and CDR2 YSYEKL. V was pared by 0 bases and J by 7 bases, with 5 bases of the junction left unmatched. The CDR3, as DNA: TGCGCCAGCAGCCAAGAAGCGGGGGGGCGGATCGGGGAGCTGTTTTTT. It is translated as CASSQEAGGRIGELFF.

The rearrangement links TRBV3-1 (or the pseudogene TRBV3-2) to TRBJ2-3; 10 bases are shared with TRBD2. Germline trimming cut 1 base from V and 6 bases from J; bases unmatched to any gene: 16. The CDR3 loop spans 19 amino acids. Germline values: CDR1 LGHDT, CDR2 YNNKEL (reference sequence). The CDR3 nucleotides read TGTGCCAGCAGCCAAGGTCTTCGCCCAGCGGGAGGGCCTCCTGATACGCAGTATTTT. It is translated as CASSQGLRPAGGPPDTQYF.

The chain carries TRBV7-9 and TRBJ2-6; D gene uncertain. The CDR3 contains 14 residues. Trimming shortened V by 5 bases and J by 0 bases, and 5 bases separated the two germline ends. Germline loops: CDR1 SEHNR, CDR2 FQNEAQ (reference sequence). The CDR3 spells CASSLRSGANVLTF. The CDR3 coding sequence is TGTGCCAGCAGCCTCCGCTCTGGGGCCAACGTCCTGACTTTC.

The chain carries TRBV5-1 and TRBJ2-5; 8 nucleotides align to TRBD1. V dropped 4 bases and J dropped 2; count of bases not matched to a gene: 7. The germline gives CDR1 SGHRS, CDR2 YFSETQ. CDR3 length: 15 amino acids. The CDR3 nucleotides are TGCGCCAGCAGCCCAGGGACAGGTCTGCAAGAGACCCAGTACTTC. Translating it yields CASSPGTGLQETQYF.

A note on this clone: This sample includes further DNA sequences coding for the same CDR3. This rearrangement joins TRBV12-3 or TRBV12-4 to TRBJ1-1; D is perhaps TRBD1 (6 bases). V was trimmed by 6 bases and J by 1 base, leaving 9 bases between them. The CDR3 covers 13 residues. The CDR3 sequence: CASRGQPNTEAFF. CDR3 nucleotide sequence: TGTGCCAGCAGAGGACAGCCGAACACTGAAGCTTTCTTT.

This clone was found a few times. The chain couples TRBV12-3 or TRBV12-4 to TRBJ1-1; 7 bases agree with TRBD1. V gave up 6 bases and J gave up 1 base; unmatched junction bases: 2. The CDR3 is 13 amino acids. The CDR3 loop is CASRWTGNTEAFF. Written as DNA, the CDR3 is TGTGCCAGCAGATGGACAGGGAACACTGAAGCTTTCTTT.

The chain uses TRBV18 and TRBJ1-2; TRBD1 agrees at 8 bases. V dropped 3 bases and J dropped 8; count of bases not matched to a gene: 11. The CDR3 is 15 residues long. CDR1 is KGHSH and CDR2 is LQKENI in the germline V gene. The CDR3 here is CASSPPGRGLRGYTF. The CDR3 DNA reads TGTGCCAGCTCACCCCCGGGCAGGGGGCTACGGGGCTACACCTTC.

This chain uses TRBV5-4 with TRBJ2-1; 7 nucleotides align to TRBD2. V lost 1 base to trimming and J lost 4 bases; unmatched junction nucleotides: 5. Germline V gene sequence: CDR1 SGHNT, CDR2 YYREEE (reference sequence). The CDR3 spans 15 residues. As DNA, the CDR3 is TGTGCCAGCAGCTTGCGTCGCGGGAGATACAATGAGCAGTTCTTC. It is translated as CASSLRRGRYNEQFF.

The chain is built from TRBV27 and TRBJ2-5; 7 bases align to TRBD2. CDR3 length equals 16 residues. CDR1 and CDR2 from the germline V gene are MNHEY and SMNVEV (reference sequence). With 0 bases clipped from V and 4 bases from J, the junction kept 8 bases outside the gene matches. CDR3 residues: CASSLSRGLPSETQYF. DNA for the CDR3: TGTGCCAGCAGTTTATCCCGGGGACTACCCTCAGAGACCCAGTACTTC.

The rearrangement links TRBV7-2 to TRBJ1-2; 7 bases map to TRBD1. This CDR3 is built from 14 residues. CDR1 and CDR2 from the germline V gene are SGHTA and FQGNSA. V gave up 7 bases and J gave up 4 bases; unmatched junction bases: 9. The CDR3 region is CASTQTGQSYGYTF. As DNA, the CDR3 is TGTGCCAGCACCCAGACAGGGCAAAGCTATGGCTACACCTTC.